The 26 T cell receptor beta chains reported below all come from one sample, sequenced in a study of shared clonotypes between healthy human individuals. CD45RO-negative, CCR7-positively selected cells formed the naive CD8 fraction, excluding terminally differentiated effector memory CD45RA+ cells. Sequencing was performed with immunoSEQ multiplex PCR; in TCRdb, only in-frame clones are kept and a portion is missing. The sample holds around 2,100,000 clones, about 95% seen once. Sequencing was done on a sample of naive CD8+ T cells sorted from blood. These receptors originate from a man aged 18-30 years in good health.

The chain has TRBV28 and TRBJ2-3, with TRBD2 as a possible D gene (7 bases). Looked up from germline, CDR1 is MDHEN and CDR2 is SYDVKM. V lost 5 bases and J lost 4, with 19 bases in between. CDR3 length: 16 amino acids. CDR3 in amino acids: CASSTHGWGGADTQYF. The DNA of the CDR3 is TGTGCCAGCAGTACCCACGGGTGGGGGGGCGCAGATACGCAGTATTTT.

This chain links TRBV10-1 with TRBJ2-3; D is perhaps TRBD1 or TRBD2 (5 bases each). CDR3 length equals 14 residues. Germline V gene sequence: CDR1 WNHNN, CDR2 SYGVQD (reference sequence). Trimming took off 4 bases at V and 6 bases at J, with 14 bases between the two ends. The CDR3: CASSVEAGRDTQYF. The CDR3 DNA reads TGCGCCAGCAGTGTGGAGGCAGGGCGCGATACGCAGTATTTT.

The chain links TRBV10-3 to TRBJ2-5, with TRBD2 matching 11 bases. In germline, CDR1 is ENHRY, CDR2 SYGVKD. This CDR3 contains 15 residues. Trimming at V came to 3 bases and at J to 4 bases, leaving 4 bases not matched to a gene. CDR3 DNA: TGTGCCATCAGTGACGGGACTAGCGGCAGAGAGACCCAGTACTTC. Translation: CAISDGTSGRETQYF.

V usage is TRBV27 and J usage is TRBJ1-1, with D possibly TRBD1 on 6 matching bases. V shed 4 bases and J shed 2 bases, with 17 bases lying between them. The CDR3 covers 16 residues. Looked up from germline, CDR1 is MNHEY and CDR2 is SMNVEV (reference sequence). In DNA form, the CDR3 reads TGTGCCAGCAGTTCCCTATGGGGGGCGCGTAACACTGAAGCTTTCTTT. Protein sequence: CASSSLWGARNTEAFF.

The V call is TRBV27, the J call TRBJ2-7; maybe TRBD2 (6 bases). CDR3 length: 15 amino acids. CDR1 and CDR2 (germline): MNHEY, SMNVEV (reference sequence). Deletions cut 5 bases from V and 0 bases from J, with 14 bases between. CDR3 protein: CASSPFRGSSYEQYF. The CDR3 coding sequence is TGTGCCAGCAGTCCCTTCCGGGGGAGCTCCTACGAGCAGTACTTC.

CDR3 DNA sequence: TGTGCCAGCAGTTACTCGACAGGGTCCATCGTAACTGAAGCTTTCTTT. Residues: CASSYSTGSIVTEAFF. The chain couples TRBV6-5 to TRBJ1-1; 7 nucleotides agree with TRBD1. J was trimmed by 5 bases and V by 0 bases; bases with no gene match: 9. There are 16 residues in the CDR3. Germline loops: CDR1 MNHEY, CDR2 SVGAGI.

The chain employs TRBV6-5 and TRBJ2-7; D call uncertain. Per the germline V gene, CDR1 is MNHEY and CDR2 is SVGAGI. Trimming stripped 0 bases from V and 0 bases from J, with 12 bases between. The CDR3 is 16 amino acids. The CDR3, as DNA: TGTGCCAGCAGTTACTCATGGGGTCACCTCTCCTACGAGCAGTACTTC. Its translation is CASSYSWGHLSYEQYF.

The chain has TRBV30 and TRBJ2-7; D ambiguous. The germline V gene has CDR1 GTSNPN and CDR2 SVGIG (reference sequence). The CDR3 contains 12 residues. Trimming pared 7 bases from V and 0 bases from J, leaving 10 bases between. The CDR3 DNA sequence: TGTGCCTACAACACAAACTCCTACGAGCAGTACTTC. It encodes CAYNTNSYEQYF.

The chain combines TRBV6-1 with TRBJ2-3, with TRBD1 identical over 7 bases. This CDR3 comprises 13 residues. CDR1 MNHNS and CDR2 SASEGT come from the germline V gene. V shed 11 bases, J shed 2 bases, and the junction held 7 bases outside the gene matches. The CDR3 nucleotides are TGTGCCGGCGAGGGGGCCCTCACAGATACGCAGTATTTT. Protein product: CAGEGALTDTQYF.

The chain links TRBV10-2 to TRBJ2-3, with D possibly being TRBD1 (6 bases). The CDR3 loop spans 14 amino acids. V was cut by 2 bases and J by 4 bases, with 10 bases left in between. Per germline, CDR1 WSHSY and CDR2 SAAADI. CDR3 in amino acids: CASSETGFSDTQYF. CDR3 in DNA: TGCGCCAGCAGTGAGACAGGGTTTTCAGATACGCAGTATTTT.

The chain joins TRBV5-1 to TRBJ2-1, with 10 positions matching TRBD2. In germline, CDR1 is SGHRS, CDR2 YFSETQ. The V gene end was trimmed by 0 bases and the J gene end by 7 bases; junction bases not matched to a gene: 13. The CDR3 loop spans 18 amino acids. Here the CDR3 reads CASSLGLAGASTGNEQFF. For the CDR3, the DNA is TGCGCCAGCAGCTTGGGCCTAGCGGGAGCCTCGACGGGGAATGAGCAGTTCTTC.

The genes are TRBV6-5 and TRBJ2-1; 8 nucleotides align to TRBD2. Germline V gives CDR1 MNHEY, CDR2 SVGAGI. V was clipped by 1 base and J by 6 bases; unmatched bases: 5. The CDR3 extends over 15 amino acids. The CDR3 DNA sequence: TGTGCCAGCAGTTACTGGTTGACTAGCGTCAATGAGCAGTTCTTC. Translating gives CASSYWLTSVNEQFF.

V and J are TRBV2 and TRBJ2-1; 10 nucleotides line up with TRBD2. Germline assignment: CDR1 SNHLY and CDR2 FYNNEI. Losses at the gene ends were 0 bases for V and 5 bases for J; bases not matched to a gene: 7. The CDR3 covers 17 residues. CDR3 coding DNA: TGTGCCAGCAGTGAAGCCCTTCCTAGCGGGAGTCACAATGAGCAGTTCTTC. It yields the protein CASSEALPSGSHNEQFF.

The V and J genes are TRBV28 and TRBJ1-2; D uncertain. V lost 6 bases, J lost 8 bases, and 16 bases lay in between. The CDR3 runs to 13 residues. Germline V gives CDR1 MDHEN, CDR2 SYDVKM. As DNA, the CDR3 is TGTGCCAGCAGCACGCGATTTTTTTACGGCTACACCTTC. It specifies CASSTRFFYGYTF.

The V and J genes are TRBV4-2 and TRBJ2-2; 7 bases match TRBD2. The CDR3 is made up of 18 amino acids. V lost 1 base, J lost 4 bases, and 12 bases stayed unmatched. Germline assignment: CDR1 LGHNA and CDR2 YNFKEQ. For the CDR3, the DNA is TGTGCCAGCAGCCAAGGGCAGGGAGGGGAGGGAAGCACCGGGGAGCTGTTTTTT. Amino acid sequence: CASSQGQGGEGSTGELFF.

V is TRBV29-1 and J is TRBJ2-1; 9 nucleotides line up with TRBD2. The CDR3 is 13 amino acids. V lost 5 bases, J lost 7 bases, and 6 bases stayed unmatched. CDR1 SQVTM and CDR2 ANQGSEA come from the germline V gene. The DNA of the CDR3 is TGCAGCGTTATAGCGGGGGCCTGGAATGAGCAGTTCTTC. Translation: CSVIAGAWNEQFF.

The rearrangement joins TRBV9 to TRBJ1-5, with D possibly matching TRBD1 (5 bases). Germline CDR1 reads SGDLS; CDR2 reads YYNGEE. There are 13 residues in the CDR3. Trimming removed 3 bases from V and 7 bases from J, with 11 bases in between. CDR3: CASSDGAGQPQHF. As DNA, the CDR3 is TGTGCCAGCAGCGATGGGGCCGGGCAGCCCCAGCATTTT.

This rearrangement joins TRBV4-3 to TRBJ2-5; 8 nucleotides match TRBD2. CDR1 and CDR2 from the germline V gene are LGHNA and YSLEER. Losses at the gene ends were 4 bases for V and 5 bases for J; bases not matched to a gene: 12. The CDR3 spans 16 residues. CDR3 sequence: CASSPSTGGPWETQYF. CDR3 nucleotides: TGCGCCAGCAGCCCATCAACGGGAGGGCCTTGGGAGACCCAGTACTTC.

The chain links TRBV6-1 to TRBJ2-5; TRBD1 aligns across 8 bases. Germline V gene data show CDR1 as MNHNS and CDR2 as SASEGT. V trimming: 2 bases; J trimming: 2 bases; junction bases outside the gene matches: 13. The CDR3 totals 18 residues. The CDR3 protein is CASSEQSGDRGTQETQYF. CDR3 DNA sequence: TGTGCCAGCAGTGAACAATCCGGCGACAGGGGCACTCAAGAGACCCAGTACTTC.

This clone was recorded only once. This chain uses TRBV27 with TRBJ2-1; 12 positions agree with TRBD2. Germline V lookup: CDR1 MNHEY, CDR2 SMNVEV (reference sequence). With V trimmed by 7 bases and J by 7 bases, 5 bases remained unmatched. CDR3 length: 14 amino acids. The DNA of the CDR3 is TGTGCCAGCACCGGACTAGCGGGGAATAATGAGCAGTTCTTC. Protein sequence: CASTGLAGNNEQFF.

The chain employs TRBV5-4 and TRBJ2-5; D possibly matches TRBD1 or TRBD2 (5 bases each). The ends were cut back, 0 bases at V and 5 bases at J, with 26 bases in the middle. This CDR3 comprises 19 residues. CDR1 is SGHNT, CDR2 YYREEE, per germline (reference sequence). CDR3 coding DNA: TGTGCCAGCAGCTTGGACCCAGGGAGCCCTGTCTTTATGTCGGAGACCCAGTACTTC. It encodes CASSLDPGSPVFMSETQYF.

The chain has TRBV6-6 and TRBJ2-5, with D maybe TRBD1 (5 bases). V was trimmed by 2 bases and J by 5 bases, leaving 12 bases between them. Looked up from germline, CDR1 is MNHNY and CDR2 is SVGAGI (reference sequence). CDR3 length equals 14 residues. This CDR3 reads CASSYTGAGETQYF. DNA for the CDR3: TGTGCCAGCAGTTACACAGGCGCCGGGGAGACCCAGTACTTC.

The chain links TRBV7-9 to TRBJ2-1, with D possibly matching TRBD2 (6 bases). V was trimmed by 3 bases and J by 8 bases, leaving 17 bases between them. Germline V lookup: CDR1 SEHNR, CDR2 FQNEAQ (reference sequence). The CDR3 contains 15 residues. The CDR3: CASSFSGEGKDEQFF. CDR3 DNA sequence: TGTGCCAGCAGCTTTAGCGGCGAAGGGAAGGATGAGCAGTTCTTC.

CDR3 DNA sequence: TGCGCCAGCATTATAGAATTGGTCACAGATACGCAGTATTTT. This codes for CASIIELVTDTQYF. The V gene is TRBV10-1, the J gene TRBJ2-3; D unclear. The germline V gene encodes CDR1 WNHNN and CDR2 SYGVQD (reference sequence). The CDR3 has 14 residues. Deletions cut 7 bases from V and 2 bases from J, with 13 bases between.

This chain links TRBV29-1 with TRBJ1-2; D unclear. V lost 3 bases, J lost 2 bases, and 7 bases lay in between. The CDR3 runs 12 residues. Germline values: CDR1 SQVTM, CDR2 ANQGSEA. The CDR3 reads CSVELLNYGYTF. The CDR3, as DNA: TGCAGCGTTGAGCTGCTGAACTATGGCTACACCTTC.

CDR3 in amino acids: CASSLDPPDREGSTGELFF. CDR3 in DNA: TGTGCCAGCAGCTTAGATCCCCCGGACAGGGAGGGATCCACCGGGGAGCTGTTTTTT. The chain couples TRBV11-3 to TRBJ2-2; tentatively, D is TRBD1 (8 bases). Germline-derived CDR1 and CDR2 are SGHNT and YENEEA. V shed 0 bases and J shed 4 bases, with 21 bases lying between them. There are 19 residues in the CDR3.